The 3 T cell receptor beta chains listed next were all sequenced from one sample in a study of blood T cell repertoires in COVID-19. The method was immunoSEQ multiplex PCR; TCRdb's version includes in-frame clones alone and lacks a portion of them. The sample contains under 300,000 clones, around 79% of which appear only once. The sequenced material came from peripheral blood. The receptors stem from a woman of 80 years or more with acute or convalescent COVID-19.

This chain links TRBV7-2 with TRBJ2-2, with a tentative D call TRBD2 (6 bases). This CDR3 has 15 residues. Germline assignment: CDR1 SGHTA and CDR2 FQGNSA. V gave up 4 bases and J gave up 7 bases, with 16 bases separating them. CDR3 residues: CASSYRDFLDGELFF. The CDR3 DNA sequence: TGTGCCAGCAGCTACCGGGACTTCCTCGACGGGGAGCTGTTTTTT.

The chain employs TRBV12-3 or TRBV12-4 and TRBJ1-2; no definite D call. The length of the CDR3 is 13 residues. The ends were cut back, 3 bases at V and 7 bases at J, with 12 bases in the middle. The CDR3 spells CASSFGSGFGYTF. CDR3 DNA: TGTGCCAGCAGTTTCGGTTCGGGATTTGGCTACACCTTC.

The CDR3 DNA is TGCGCCAGCAGCATAGGGACAGGTCCCCACGAGCAGTACTTC. Residues: CASSIGTGPHEQYF. V and J are TRBV5-1 and TRBJ2-7, with 8 positions matching TRBD1. Germline V lookup: CDR1 SGHRS, CDR2 YFSETQ. This CDR3 region has 14 residues. V lost 4 bases, J lost 5 bases, and 8 bases stayed unmatched.